The present T cell receptor beta chain was sequenced within a study of T cell responses to AZD1222 COVID-19 vaccine (dated by TCRdb to about 2021). About the investigation overall: AZD1222 recipients given second doses at about 4 weeks or at about 12 weeks were pooled, since spike-specific TCR depth and breadth were not found to differ between the two schedules. TCR sequencing was performed for roughly 250 trial participants, of whom about 210 were given two doses of AZD1222 and about 25 were given two doses of MenACWY control vaccine. Enrollment into the trials was organized by age into subgroups of 18-55, 56-69 and 70-plus years, and those subgroups contained about 160, 30 and 59 TCR-sequenced participants, respectively. General study outcomes and caveats: The vaccine-associated CD4 TCRs covered the entire spike protein, and the dominant responses fell in regions 160-218 and 743-854. In the small 56-69-year group, the increase in depth fell short of significance, most likely because of low power. Participants were mostly white British, with more females than males. The authors suggested clonal diversity may have been underestimated. Because no samples from the day 14 peak response were available, repertoires could be characterized only after the peak T cell response. Reportedly, almost half of the unique spike-specific TCRs recognized epitopes lying outside the regions that are mutated in the B.1.351 and B.1.1.7 variants. Conclusions about previously exposed vaccinees are limited, since just six or seven AZD1222 recipients were seropositive for SARS-CoV-2 at baseline. Spike-specific TCR breadth and depth rose significantly after two AZD1222 doses compared with day 0 and with MenACWY recipients.

The time point label for this specimen denotes: baseline before first vaccination. Vaccinee samples were obtained from the UK trials COV001 and COV002, which included a single-blind randomized controlled phase 2/3 trial of AZD1222 (ChAdOx1 nCoV-19) in healthy adults. For TCRbeta chain sequencing, PBMC samples were collected from trial participants at day 0 and at day 28 after the second dose. Based on the germline V gene, the CDR1 and CDR2 sequences are MGHRA and YSYEKL. The CDR3 spans 16 residues, from the cysteine through the phenylalanine. CDR3 DNA only is kept here, 48 bases in frame from base 1. At the junction V is shortened by 2 bases and J by 1 base, with 14 bases in between. Of note for this clone: The antigen it recognizes is unknown. Per-base quality was not reported, and no clone a single base away is much larger than it.

The CDR3 regions of human TCRbeta chains were analyzed by immunosequencing. The paper's data handling went like this. TCRs in the repertoires were matched against a reference library of SARS-CoV-2-specific TCRs that had been generated with the MIRA antigen-specificity platform. Breadth was defined as the fraction of unique TCRs that were SARS-CoV-2-associated, and depth was defined as the fraction of total T cells that were SARS-CoV-2-associated. Using the MIRA data, every spike-specific TCR was mapped to the spike region that the TCR reacted to and assigned to either a CD4 or a CD8 class. Log10-transformed breadth and depth values were compared by one-way ANOVA with Sidak's multiple comparisons tests. Imported from immuneACCESS, the table was reduced by TCRdb to in-frame sequences with V and J called. These copies leave out some clones; in studies compared against another copy, an unresolved V gene accounts for under half, and the cause of the remainder is not known. V, J and clone size are taken as reported in that table, and D and trimming were inferred from the DNA itself. The sample yields fewer than 200,000 clones; almost 95% were counted once. The ten largest clonotypes hold over 9.5% of the sample.

The source of this sequence is an adult in good health. The chain is made from TRBV4-1 and TRBJ1-1; the D gene is perhaps TRBD1, from 6 matching bases. The sample here was peripheral blood, taken on day 0 of AZD1222 vaccination. The encoded CDR3 is CASSQTRGARNTEAFF. The DNA sequence reads TGCGCCAGCAGCCAAACTAGGGGGGCGAGGAACACTGAAGCTTTCTTT.